This T cell receptor beta chain was recorded in a study of tumor and adjacent non-tumor tissue in lung cancer. The CDR3 consists of 15 residues. V lost 3 bases to trimming and J lost 0 bases, with 9 bases between them. Germline loops: CDR1 MNHEY, CDR2 SVGAGI. This clonotype was detected ten times or more. The template was RNA from unsorted bulk tissue. Three rounds of nested PCR, following a modified ARM-PCR protocol, produced the TCRbeta library. TCRdb redid the calling of the multiplex PCR reads with MiXCR, one entry per CDR3 protein. The sample comprises 120,000 or so distinct CDR3 sequences, 66% of which are singletons, and 13% rests with the top ten.

The material sequenced was lung tumor tissue. This TCR was recovered from a man aged 25 to 45 with non-small cell lung cancer. The genes are TRBV6-5 and TRBJ1-5; D gene uncertain. CDR3 in amino acids: CASSYSINSNQPQHF. Here the CDR3 DNA reads TGTGCCAGCAGTTATTCGATTAATAGCAATCAGCCCCAGCATTTT.